The 4 T cell receptor beta chains given below trace back to one sample, sequenced in a study of blood T cells in healthy people across ages. The use of a sample-barcoded 5' primer and a J-beta primer mix characterized a second PCR of about 7 to 12 cycles. Each CDR3 protein is one row after TCRdb ran MiXCR on the 5' RACE reads. Here the sample spans some 1 million distinct CDR3 sequences, around 43% being singletons. Sequencing input: blood. These receptors all stem from a woman in her fifties or sixties in good health.

V and J are TRBV2 and TRBJ1-5, with TRBD1 as a possible D gene (6 bases). The V gene's germline CDR1 is SNHLY and CDR2 FYNNEI. The CDR3 contains 15 residues. Trimming removed 4 bases from V and 2 bases from J, with 12 bases in between. As DNA, the CDR3 is TGTGCCAGCAGTGGACAGGTCAGGGGCAATCAGCCCCAGCATTTT. Its protein is CASSGQVRGNQPQHF. Complete variable domain (other parts from reference TRBV2 and TRBJ1-5): EPEVTQTPSHQVTQMGQEVILRCVPISNHLYFYWYRQILGQKVEFLVSFYNNEISEKSEIFDDQFSVERPDGSNFTLKIRSTKLEDSAMYFCASSGQVRGNQPQHFGDGTRLSIL.

V gene TRBV20-1 combines with J gene TRBJ2-5; TRBD2 agrees at 10 bases. Germline V gene data show CDR1 as DFQATT and CDR2 as SNEGSKA (reference sequence). CDR3 size: 14 residues. V gave up 3 bases and J gave up 11 bases; unmatched junction bases: 12. CDR3 nucleotides: TGCAGTGCTAGTCCGGGACTAGCGAAGTCCAAGCAGTACTTC. This encodes CSASPGLAKSKQYF.

In this sample, this clonotype turned up once. The chain combines TRBV20-1 with TRBJ2-3; D unresolved. Germline V lookup: CDR1 DFQATT, CDR2 SNEGSKA (reference sequence). This CDR3 has 14 residues. The V end lost 3 bases, the J end lost 0 bases, and 10 bases lay between the germline ends. CDR3 sequence reads: CSASPFVSTDTQYF. DNA of the CDR3: TGCAGTGCTAGTCCGTTTGTGAGCACAGATACGCAGTATTTT.

V gene TRBV15 combines with J gene TRBJ2-4, with TRBD1 matching 9 bases. CDR3 length: 17 residues. Germline CDR1 reads LNHNV; CDR2 reads YYDKDF (reference sequence). With 5 bases clipped from V and 5 bases from J, the junction kept 13 bases outside the gene matches. The DNA for the CDR3 is TGTGCCACCAGCGGGTCCCGGGACAGGGTTTTGGAAAACATTCAGTACTTC. Translating it yields CATSGSRDRVLENIQYF.